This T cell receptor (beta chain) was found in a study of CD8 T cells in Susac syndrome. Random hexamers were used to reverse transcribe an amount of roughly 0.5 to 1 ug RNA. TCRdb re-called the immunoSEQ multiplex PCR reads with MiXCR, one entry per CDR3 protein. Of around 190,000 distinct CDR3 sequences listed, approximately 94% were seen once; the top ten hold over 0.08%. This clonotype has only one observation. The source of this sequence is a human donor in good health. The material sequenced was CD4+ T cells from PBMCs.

The CDR3 protein is CASSLGAEVTDTQYF. The CDR3 DNA is TGTGCCAGCAGCTTAGGGGCTGAAGTCACAGATACGCAGTATTTT. V is TRBV7-3 and J is TRBJ2-3; possibly TRBD1 for D (5 bases). The CDR3 runs to 15 residues. Trimming left V 2 bases short and J 2 bases short, with 11 bases between. The germline V gene encodes CDR1 SGHTA and CDR2 FQGTGA.